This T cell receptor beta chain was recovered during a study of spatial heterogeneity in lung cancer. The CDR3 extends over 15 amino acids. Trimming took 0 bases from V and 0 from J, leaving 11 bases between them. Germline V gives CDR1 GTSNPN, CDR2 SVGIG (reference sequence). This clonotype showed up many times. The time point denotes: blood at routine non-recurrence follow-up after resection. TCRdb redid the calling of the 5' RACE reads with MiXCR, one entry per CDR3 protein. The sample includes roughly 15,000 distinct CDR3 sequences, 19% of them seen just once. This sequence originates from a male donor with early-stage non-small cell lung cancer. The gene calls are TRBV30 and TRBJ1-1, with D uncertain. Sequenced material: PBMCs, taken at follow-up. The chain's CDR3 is CAWSVPGSMNTEAFF. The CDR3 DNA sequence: TGTGCCTGGAGTGTACCGGGGAGCATGAACACTGAAGCTTTCTTT.